The 24 T cell receptor beta chains in this list originate from one sample, sequenced in a study of OX40 agonist ivuxolimab in advanced cancers. Repertoires were generated with immunoSEQ multiplex PCR, while TCRdb's copy carries only in-frame clones and drops some. The table records tens of thousands of clones, approximately 84% of them present only once. This specimen consisted of CD4+ or CD8+ T cells sorted from blood, obtained in a trial of the OX40 agonist ivuxolimab. These receptors came from an adult with an advanced solid tumor such as melanoma, head and neck, liver or kidney cancer.

The chain links TRBV9 to TRBJ1-5; D gene uncertain. V dropped 0 bases and J dropped 0 bases, with 7 bases sitting between them. The CDR3 totals 15 residues. CDR1 is SGDLS, CDR2 YYNGEE, per germline. The CDR3 is CASSVGGYSNQPQHF. The CDR3 nucleotides are TGTGCCAGCAGCGTAGGTGGCTATAGCAATCAGCCCCAGCATTTT.

The rearrangement joins TRBV6-5 to TRBJ2-7; 8 bases are shared with TRBD1. Germline CDR1 and CDR2: MNHEY and SVGAGI. The V segment lost 7 bases and the J segment 2 bases; nucleotides outside the gene matches: 10. This CDR3 is built from 15 residues. The CDR3 region is CASMNRGQVPYEQYF. The DNA of the CDR3 is TGTGCCAGCATGAATAGGGGACAGGTTCCCTACGAGCAGTACTTC.

This chain links TRBV7-2 with TRBJ1-3; possibly TRBD1 for D (5 bases). CDR1 and CDR2 (germline): SGHTA, FQGNSA. The V and J ends lost 5 bases and 0 bases respectively, with 17 bases between them. The CDR3 loop spans 17 amino acids. The DNA for the CDR3 is TGTGCCAGCAGCCCCATGACAGCTCCTACCTCTGGAAACACCATATATTTT. Translating gives CASSPMTAPTSGNTIYF.

This clone was observed a handful of times. The V gene is TRBV5-6, the J gene TRBJ2-3; 8 bases match TRBD1. This CDR3 spans 18 amino acids. From germline, CDR1 is SGHDT and CDR2 YYEEEE. V shed 1 base and J 8 bases; nucleotides not matched to a gene: 18. The CDR3 region has the DNA TGTGCCAGCAGCTTGTTCAGTCGACAGGGGCGAGTTGGGGGTACGCAGTATTTT. Its translation is CASSLFSRQGRVGGTQYF.

This clone has only one observation. This chain connects TRBV7-9 to TRBJ1-2; 8 bases align to TRBD1. The germline V gene encodes CDR1 SEHNR and CDR2 FQNEAQ (reference sequence). The CDR3 spans 14 residues. Trimming cost V 4 bases and J 4 bases; bases outside gene matches: 5. The CDR3 bases are TGTGCCAGCAGCTCGGGACAGGCCTCCTATGGCTACACCTTC. Encoded protein: CASSSGQASYGYTF.

This rearrangement joins TRBV5-1 to TRBJ2-7; 10 bases agree with TRBD2. J was trimmed by 0 bases and V by 2 bases; bases with no gene match: 8. Germline CDR1 reads SGHRS; CDR2 reads YFSETQ. This CDR3 has 17 residues. CDR3 in DNA: TGCGCCAGCAGCTTTTATCCCGGGACTAGCGTCTCCTACGAGCAGTACTTC. Amino acids: CASSFYPGTSVSYEQYF.

V is TRBV6-1 and J is TRBJ1-2, with a possible D match to TRBD1 (6 bases). Germline V lookup: CDR1 MNHNS, CDR2 SASEGT. This CDR3 has 11 residues. V lost 7 bases and J 7 bases, leaving 10 bases between the germline ends. CDR3 nucleotides: TGTGCCAGCACGGTGGGGGCTGGCTACACCTTC. This encodes CASTVGAGYTF.

CDR3 residues: CASRNRAGNTIYF. The CDR3 DNA is TGTGCCAGCAGGAACAGGGCTGGAAACACCATATATTTT. The chain carries TRBV11-2 and TRBJ1-3; tentatively, D is TRBD1 (6 bases). Deletions cut 6 bases from V and 2 bases from J, with 8 bases between. The CDR3 is 13 residues long. CDR1 is SGHAT and CDR2 is FQNNGV in the germline V gene.

The V and J genes are TRBV11-3 and TRBJ1-1; 7 nucleotides line up with TRBD1. Unmatched junction bases numbered 5, after V lost 7 bases and J lost 3 bases. CDR3 length: 13 amino acids. CDR1 is SGHNT and CDR2 is YENEEA in the germline V gene. CDR3 DNA: TGTGCCAGCAACAGGGGACTTTACACTGAAGCTTTCTTT. Its translation is CASNRGLYTEAFF.

V usage is TRBV7-3 and J usage is TRBJ1-2; D may be TRBD1 (5 bases). Germline V CDR1 and CDR2: SGHTA, FQGTGA. The CDR3 contains 15 residues. Trimming left V 0 bases short and J 5 bases short, with 13 bases between. The CDR3 sequence is CASSLTVVGGYGYTF. The CDR3 DNA reads TGTGCCAGCAGCTTAACGGTCGTTGGGGGGTATGGCTACACCTTC.

This clone was seen a few times. The CDR3 DNA is TGTGCCAGCAGCCTCGGTGAGACCCAGTACTTC. It is translated as CASSLGETQYF. V gene TRBV11-2 combines with J gene TRBJ2-5; D remains unclear. CDR1 is SGHAT, CDR2 FQNNGV, per germline. Trimming shortened V by 5 bases and J by 5 bases, and 6 bases separated the two germline ends. The CDR3 runs 11 residues.

The chain uses TRBV7-2 and TRBJ2-1; D assignment may be TRBD1 or TRBD2 (6 bases each). Trimming took off 4 bases at V and 16 bases at J, with 20 bases between the two ends. This CDR3 is built from 13 residues. CDR1 and CDR2 (germline): SGHTA, FQGNSA. The CDR3 region is CASSSQGRSANFF. DNA for the CDR3: TGTGCCAGCAGCTCCCAGGGGAGGTCAGCCAACTTCTTC.

V gene TRBV6-5 combines with J gene TRBJ1-1; D unclear. Trimming left V 2 bases short and J 5 bases short, with 9 bases between. From germline, CDR1 is MNHEY and CDR2 SVGAGI. CDR3 size: 13 residues. In DNA, the CDR3 is TGTGCCAGCAGTTACGGTGGGAGAACTGAAGCTTTCTTT. This sequence encodes CASSYGGRTEAFF.

The chain links TRBV12-5 to TRBJ1-2, with D unresolved. CDR1 is LGHNT and CDR2 is FRNRAP in the germline V gene. With 0 bases removed from V and 3 bases from J, the gap between germline ends came to 17 bases. The CDR3 totals 17 residues. CDR3 amino acids: CASGLVLRSSSHYGYTF. CDR3 bases: TGTGCTAGTGGTTTGGTACTTAGGAGCTCCTCACACTATGGCTACACCTTC.

V is TRBV6-5 and J is TRBJ1-1; 8 bases map to TRBD1. V gave up 8 bases and J gave up 5 bases; unmatched junction bases: 10. Per the germline V gene, CDR1 is MNHEY and CDR2 is SVGAGI. This CDR3 has 14 residues. The CDR3, as DNA: TGTGCCAGCGCCGAAAGCAGGGGGCGGACTGAAGCTTTCTTT. It specifies CASAESRGRTEAFF.

The V call is TRBV7-3, the J call TRBJ2-1; D tentatively reads TRBD1 or TRBD2 (5 bases each). CDR3 size: 11 residues. The germline gives CDR1 SGHTA, CDR2 FQGTGA. V shed 2 bases and J shed 9 bases, with 5 bases lying between them. CDR3 DNA: TGTGCCAGCAGCTTAGGGGGTGAGCAGTTCTTC. This translates into CASSLGGEQFF. The entire variable domain, with the rest obtained from reference TRBV7-3 and TRBJ2-1, is as follows: GAGVSQTPSNKVTEKGKYVELRCDPISGHTALYWYRQSLGQGPEFLIYFQGTGAADDSGLPNDRFFAVRPEGSVSTLKIQRTERGDSAVYLCASSLGGEQFFGPGTRLTVL.

The chain combines TRBV7-2 with TRBJ2-7, with 9 bases lining up with TRBD1. Germline V lookup: CDR1 SGHTA, CDR2 FQGNSA. CDR3 length equals 15 residues. V was pared by 5 bases and J by 1 base, with 6 bases of the junction left unmatched. This CDR3 is CASSPEGTGSYEQYF. The CDR3 DNA follows: TGTGCCAGCAGCCCAGAGGGGACAGGGTCCTACGAGCAGTACTTC.

This sequence joins TRBV5-1 and TRBJ1-1; TRBD1 agrees at 10 bases. V was clipped by 5 bases and J by 6 bases; unmatched bases: 10. Germline V lookup: CDR1 SGHRS, CDR2 YFSETQ. CDR3 length: 15 residues. CDR3 DNA: TGCGCCAGCAGGGAAGGGGACAGGGGATCATCTGAAGCTTTCTTT. Its protein is CASREGDRGSSEAFF.

The chain carries TRBV18 and TRBJ2-3; D could derive from TRBD1 or TRBD2 (5 bases each). The V end was cut by 1 base, the J end by 5 bases, with 25 bases between. Germline CDR1 and CDR2: KGHSH and LQKENI. The CDR3 covers 19 residues. CDR3 region: CASSPRRRTRAGLGDTQYF. CDR3 DNA: TGTGCCAGCTCACCACGTCGTCGGACCAGGGCGGGTTTGGGAGATACGCAGTATTTT.

This clone has a single count. The chain links TRBV6-5 to TRBJ1-1; D gene ambiguous. V was clipped by 6 bases and J by 5 bases, with 10 bases between them. Germline CDR1 and CDR2: MNHEY and SVGAGI. CDR3 length: 12 residues. The CDR3 DNA reads as TGTGCCAGCAGCCCGGAAGGGACTGAAGCTTTCTTT. Translated, it gives CASSPEGTEAFF.

The chain joins TRBV11-2 to TRBJ2-7; possible D gene TRBD1, 5 bases. Germline CDR1 SGHAT, CDR2 FQNNGV. V was cut by 5 bases and J by 3 bases, with 8 bases left in between. This CDR3 spans 12 amino acids. CDR3 loop: CASSPDSYEQYF. CDR3 bases: TGTGCCAGCAGCCCCGACAGCTACGAGCAGTACTTC.

The genes are TRBV19 and TRBJ2-1, with 11 bases fitting TRBD2. This CDR3 spans 15 amino acids. CDR1 LNHDA and CDR2 SQIVND come from the germline V gene (reference sequence). Unmatched junction bases numbered 3, after V lost 6 bases and J lost 2 bases. The CDR3 DNA is TGTGCCAGTAGCACTAGCGGGAGCCCCTACAATGAGCAGTTCTTC. Amino acid sequence: CASSTSGSPYNEQFF.

For this clone: The junction departs from the called germline gene at one end, perhaps through a read error. This sequence joins TRBV7-7 and TRBJ2-5, with TRBD1 identical over 10 bases. Germline CDR1 SSHAT, CDR2 FNYEAQ (reference sequence). This CDR3 contains 14 residues. CDR3 DNA sequence: TGTGCTAGCAGCCTAAGGACAGGGGGGGAGACCCAGTACTTC. It codes for CASSLRTGGETQYF.

The CDR3: CAWATADTQYF. CDR3 coding DNA: TGTGCCTGGGCAACTGCGGATACGCAGTATTTT. The V gene is TRBV30, the J gene TRBJ2-3; no reliable D call. Trimming stripped 5 bases from V and 6 bases from J, with 9 bases between. The CDR3 spans 11 residues. CDR1 and CDR2 from the germline V gene are GTSNPN and SVGIG (reference sequence).